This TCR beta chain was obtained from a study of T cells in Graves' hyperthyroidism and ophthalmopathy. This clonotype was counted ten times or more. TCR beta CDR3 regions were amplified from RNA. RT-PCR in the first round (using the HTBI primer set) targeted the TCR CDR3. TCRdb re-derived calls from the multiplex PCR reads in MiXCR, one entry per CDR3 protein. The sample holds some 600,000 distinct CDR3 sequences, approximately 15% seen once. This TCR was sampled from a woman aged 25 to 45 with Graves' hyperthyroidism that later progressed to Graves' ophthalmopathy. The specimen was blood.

In nucleotides, the CDR3 is TGTGCCAGCAGTAACCAGCCGGGAGGGCGGAATGAGCAGTTCTTC. Translation gives CASSNQPGGRNEQFF. The chain recombines TRBV28 with TRBJ2-1; 8 nucleotides align to TRBD2. The CDR3 has 15 residues. Germline V gene data show CDR1 as MDHEN and CDR2 as SYDVKM. The junction had 10 bases not matched to a gene; V was cut back by 5 bases and J by 7 bases.